The 30 T cell receptor beta chains in this list originate from one sample, sequenced in a study of lymphopenia after photon versus proton radiotherapy. The protocol was immunoSEQ multiplex PCR, while the TCRdb copy is restricted to in-frame clones and leaves out a portion. The data contain some 25,000 clones, around four fifths of them singletons. Specimen: peripheral blood, collected from a patient treated with photon-based radiotherapy. These receptor sequences come from a woman aged 45 to 65 with pancreatic cancer.

The chain combines TRBV30 with TRBJ1-6; D possibly corresponds to TRBD1 (6 bases). Trimming pared 8 bases from V and 13 bases from J, leaving 18 bases between. The CDR3 totals 12 residues. The V gene's germline CDR1 is GTSNPN and CDR2 SVGIG (reference sequence). In DNA form, the CDR3 reads TGTGCCGGAGGGGGGGAATTTGCGCCCCTCCACTTT. This encodes CAGGGEFAPLHF.

The rearrangement links TRBV27 to TRBJ1-6; 8 nucleotides line up with TRBD1. The CDR3 is 16 residues long. V dropped 0 bases and J dropped 7; count of bases not matched to a gene: 5. Germline assignment: CDR1 MNHEY and CDR2 SMNVEV (reference sequence). The CDR3 spells CASSLSDRAPNSPLHF. CDR3 coding DNA: TGTGCCAGCAGTTTATCGGACAGGGCTCCGAATTCACCCCTCCACTTT.

This clone was detected only a few times. The chain links TRBV5-4 to TRBJ2-7, with D perhaps matching TRBD2 (5 bases). The CDR3 loop spans 15 amino acids. Per the germline V gene, CDR1 is SGHNT and CDR2 is YYREEE (reference sequence). V gave up 2 bases and J gave up 8 bases, with 20 bases separating them. The CDR3 DNA reads as TGTGCCAGCAGCTTCAGTCTAGCTTCCCCCACTCAGCAGTACTTC. Encoded protein: CASSFSLASPTQQYF. Full variable domain (missing parts from reference TRBV5-4 and TRBJ2-7): ETGVTQSPTHLIKTRGQQVTLRCSSQSGHNTVSWYQQALGQGPQFIFQYYREEENGRGNFPPRFSGLQFPNYSSELNVNALELDDSALYLCASSFSLASPTQQYFGPGTRLTVT.

The chain carries TRBV7-8 and TRBJ1-2, with D possibly matching TRBD1 (6 bases). This CDR3 region has 12 residues. Germline V gene sequence: CDR1 SGHVS, CDR2 FQNEAQ. The V and J ends lost 4 bases and 13 bases respectively, with 16 bases between them. The CDR3 DNA is TGTGCCAGCAGCTCCTACAGGGACATAGGCACCTTC. Translation gives CASSSYRDIGTF.

This clone was counted a single time. The chain joins TRBV10-3 to TRBJ2-1; no clear D gene. V was shortened by 4 bases and J by 5 bases, with 12 bases between the two germline ends. Germline V gene sequence: CDR1 ENHRY, CDR2 SYGVKD. The CDR3 runs 14 residues. The CDR3 is CAISGVGRHNEQFF. The CDR3 DNA reads TGTGCCATCAGTGGAGTAGGCCGCCACAATGAGCAGTTCTTC.

The rearrangement uses TRBV18 and TRBJ2-7; TRBD1 might be the D (5 bases). V was shortened by 2 bases and J by 0 bases, with 11 bases between the two germline ends. This CDR3 comprises 15 residues. Germline V CDR1 and CDR2: KGHSH, LQKENI. The CDR3 is CASSPFRQGSYEQYF. Written as DNA, the CDR3 is TGTGCCAGCTCACCATTCAGGCAGGGCTCCTACGAGCAGTACTTC.

The chain joins TRBV7-8 to TRBJ2-7, with 10 bases that match TRBD2. In germline, CDR1 is SGHVS, CDR2 FQNEAQ. The CDR3 is 15 residues long. V was clipped by 3 bases and J by 3 bases; unmatched bases: 5. This CDR3 is CASSLVSSGGYEQYF. CDR3 coding DNA: TGTGCCAGCAGCTTGGTGTCTAGCGGGGGCTACGAGCAGTACTTC.

This chain connects TRBV19 to TRBJ2-3; 9 nucleotides match TRBD1. The trim removed 7 bases at V and 2 bases at J, leaving 7 bases unmatched. The CDR3 spans 15 residues. Germline V lookup: CDR1 LNHDA, CDR2 SQIVND (reference sequence). CDR3 coding DNA: TGTGCCAGTAAAATCCGGGACAGGGACACAGATACGCAGTATTTT. Amino acid sequence: CASKIRDRDTDTQYF. Using reference TRBV19 and TRBJ2-3 for the parts outside the CDR3, the full variable domain is DGGITQSPKYLFRKEGQNVTLSCEQNLNHDAMYWYRQDPGQGLRLIYYSQIVNDFQKGDIAEGYSVSREKKESFPLTVTSAQKNPTAFYLCASKIRDRDTDTQYFGPGTRLTVL.

The V gene is TRBV7-9, the J gene TRBJ1-4, with 7 bases lining up with TRBD1. Trimming at V came to 6 bases and at J to 5 bases, leaving 9 bases not matched to a gene. The V gene's germline CDR1 is SEHNR and CDR2 FQNEAQ (reference sequence). The CDR3 loop spans 15 amino acids. CDR3 in amino acids: CASRRTGTANEKLFF. CDR3 DNA sequence: TGTGCCAGCAGGAGGACCGGGACAGCAAATGAAAAACTGTTTTTT.

The V call is TRBV10-2, the J call TRBJ2-7, with D perhaps TRBD1 (5 bases). Germline lookup yields CDR1 WSHSY and CDR2 SAAADI. With 1 base removed from V and 0 bases from J, the gap between germline ends came to 10 bases. The CDR3 runs 15 residues. This chain's CDR3 is CASSEWNRNSYEQYF. Written as DNA, the CDR3 is TGCGCCAGCAGTGAGTGGAACAGGAACTCCTACGAGCAGTACTTC.

This chain connects TRBV19 to TRBJ2-1, with 7 bases fitting TRBD2. The germline V gene has CDR1 LNHDA and CDR2 SQIVND (reference sequence). The CDR3 runs to 16 residues. V shed 7 bases, J shed 15 bases, and the junction held 24 bases outside the gene matches. CDR3 in DNA: TGTGCCAGTACCCCAAGCGTCCAAGCGGGGTACGGGTCGAGGTTCTTC. It encodes CASTPSVQAGYGSRFF.

This clone came up once. The chain combines TRBV7-2 with TRBJ2-3; unclear D gene. CDR3 length equals 14 residues. Deletions cut 3 bases from V and 3 bases from J, with 10 bases between. CDR1 is SGHTA, CDR2 FQGNSA, per germline. DNA for the CDR3: TGTGCCAGCAGCTTCAGCCCCGGGACAGATACGCAGTATTTT. It yields the protein CASSFSPGTDTQYF.

The chain couples TRBV27 to TRBJ2-5, with 12 bases aligning to TRBD2. The length of the CDR3 is 18 residues. V was clipped by 5 bases and J by 1 base; unmatched bases: 11. Germline V CDR1 and CDR2: MNHEY, SMNVEV (reference sequence). The CDR3 coding sequence is TGTGCCAGCAGTCCGACTAGCGGGAGTTGGGGTCCCCAAGAGACCCAGTACTTC. Protein sequence: CASSPTSGSWGPQETQYF.

This chain uses TRBV4-3 with TRBJ2-3; D may be TRBD2 (5 bases). Trimming took off 0 bases at V and 6 bases at J, with 16 bases between the two ends. Germline V gene sequence: CDR1 LGHNA, CDR2 YSLEER. The CDR3 loop spans 16 amino acids. DNA for the CDR3: TGCGCCAGCAGCCAAGAAAGATCCGCGACGGGGGATACGCAGTATTTT. This codes for CASSQERSATGDTQYF.

In DNA form, the CDR3 reads TGTGCCAGCAGTTTCGCCCCAGACGGACAGACAGACTACAATGAGCAGTTCTTC. This codes for CASSFAPDGQTDYNEQFF. The chain carries TRBV28 and TRBJ2-1, with TRBD1 as a possible D gene (6 bases). V lost 3 bases and J 3 bases, leaving 21 bases between the germline ends. This CDR3 comprises 18 residues. Germline loops: CDR1 MDHEN, CDR2 SYDVKM.

The rearrangement joins TRBV15 to TRBJ1-4; D perhaps matches TRBD1 (5 bases). In germline, CDR1 is LNHNV, CDR2 YYDKDF (reference sequence). This CDR3 is built from 14 residues. V lost 8 bases and J lost 5, with 15 bases in between. The CDR3 loop is CATSRDGQNEKLFF. The DNA of the CDR3 is TGTGCCACCTCCCGGGACGGCCAAAATGAAAAACTGTTTTTT.

As concerns this clone: Other DNA sequences in the sample encode the same CDR3. This chain joins TRBV6-1 and TRBJ2-7; maybe TRBD1 (5 bases). Trimming shortened V by 1 base and J by 6 bases, and 10 bases separated the two germline ends. The CDR3 is 13 amino acids. Germline CDR1 and CDR2: MNHNS and SASEGT. CDR3 loop: CASSEVAGLEQYF. The CDR3 region has the DNA TGTGCCAGCAGTGAAGTGGCAGGGCTCGAGCAGTACTTC.

The gene calls are TRBV7-9 and TRBJ1-6; D is unresolved. Germline V gives CDR1 SEHNR, CDR2 FQNEAQ (reference sequence). V lost 5 bases, J lost 6 bases, and 5 bases lay in between. The CDR3 has 12 amino acids. The CDR3 DNA sequence: TGTGCCAGCAGCCTCAGTAATTCACCCCTCCACTTT. Its translation is CASSLSNSPLHF. The full variable domain, completed using reference TRBV7-9 and TRBJ1-6, is DTGVSQNPRHKITKRGQNVTFRCDPISEHNRLYWYRQTLGQGPEFLTYFQNEAQLEKSRLLSDRFSAERPKGSFSTLEIQRTEQGDSAMYLCASSLSNSPLHFGNGTRLTVT.

The rearrangement uses TRBV14 and TRBJ2-4, with TRBD1 identical over 9 bases. The CDR3 runs 16 residues. Germline V gives CDR1 SGHDN, CDR2 FVKESK. J was trimmed by 8 bases and V by 0 bases; bases with no gene match: 8. The CDR3 DNA reads as TGTGCCAGCAGCCAAGAAAGACAGGGGGTGGTAGACATTCAGTACTTC. It is translated as CASSQERQGVVDIQYF.

This chain joins TRBV7-7 and TRBJ2-3, with 8 bases fitting TRBD1. The CDR3 is made up of 16 amino acids. Germline V CDR1 and CDR2: SSHAT, FNYEAQ (reference sequence). After removal of 3 bases from V and 2 bases from J, the junction contained 7 bases not matched to a gene. CDR3 sequence reads: CASSFRTGRPTDTQYF. CDR3 in DNA: TGTGCCAGCAGCTTTCGGACAGGGAGGCCCACAGATACGCAGTATTTT.

The chain carries TRBV28 and TRBJ2-7; no firm D call. Germline CDR1 reads MDHEN; CDR2 reads SYDVKM. The CDR3 extends over 13 amino acids. Trimming removed 3 bases at V and 0 bases at J, with 6 bases between. DNA for the CDR3: TGTGCCAGCAGTTTCCGTGGCTCCTACGAGCAGTACTTC. Amino acids: CASSFRGSYEQYF.

The V gene is TRBV6-5, the J gene TRBJ1-2, with D tentatively TRBD1 (5 bases). The length of the CDR3 is 11 residues. The V end lost 6 bases, the J end lost 8 bases, and 10 bases lay between the germline ends. Looked up from germline, CDR1 is MNHEY and CDR2 is SVGAGI. The CDR3 region is CASSPGWGYTF. CDR3 coding DNA: TGTGCCAGCAGCCCAGGGTGGGGCTACACCTTC.

The J gene is TRBJ2-1, the V gene TRBV7-2; 8 bases align to TRBD1. CDR1 SGHTA and CDR2 FQGNSA come from the germline V gene. J lost 3 bases, V lost 1 base, and 2 bases had no gene match. The CDR3 extends over 15 amino acids. The CDR3 loop is CASSLDRGFYNEQFF. The CDR3 nucleotides are TGTGCCAGCAGCTTAGACAGGGGGTTCTACAATGAGCAGTTCTTC.

This rearrangement joins TRBV7-8 to TRBJ1-1; no clear D gene. V was trimmed by 3 bases and J by 0 bases, leaving 5 bases between them. Per germline, CDR1 SGHVS and CDR2 FQNEAQ. The CDR3 runs to 13 residues. For the CDR3, the DNA is TGTGCCAGCAGCTTGACAATGAACACTGAAGCTTTCTTT. Protein: CASSLTMNTEAFF.

The chain combines TRBV2 with TRBJ1-5; D is undetermined. V was pared by 5 bases and J by 2 bases, with 13 bases between. Germline assignment: CDR1 SNHLY and CDR2 FYNNEI. The CDR3 spans 15 residues. The CDR3: CASSRAPRGNQPQHF. CDR3 in DNA: TGTGCCAGCAGTCGGGCCCCGAGGGGCAATCAGCCCCAGCATTTT. Using reference TRBV2 and TRBJ1-5 for the parts outside the CDR3, the full variable domain is EPEVTQTPSHQVTQMGQEVILRCVPISNHLYFYWYRQILGQKVEFLVSFYNNEISEKSEIFDDQFSVERPDGSNFTLKIRSTKLEDSAMYFCASSRAPRGNQPQHFGDGTRLSIL.

This sequence joins TRBV19 and TRBJ2-4, with 9 bases identical to TRBD2. The germline gives CDR1 LNHDA, CDR2 SQIVND (reference sequence). The V gene end was trimmed by 3 bases and the J gene end by 4 bases; junction bases not matched to a gene: 4. CDR3 size: 15 residues. The DNA of the CDR3 is TGTGCCAGTAGTATGGGGACTAGCCAGAAAAACATTCAGTACTTC. Its protein is CASSMGTSQKNIQYF.

The rearrangement links TRBV25-1 to TRBJ1-1; TRBD1 aligns across 7 bases. The length of the CDR3 is 11 residues. J was trimmed by 7 bases and V by 8 bases; bases with no gene match: 4. Germline lookup yields CDR1 MGHDK and CDR2 SYGVNS. In DNA, the CDR3 is TGTGCCAGCTCCGGGACAGTTGAAGCTTTCTTT. Protein sequence: CASSGTVEAFF.

The chain uses TRBV7-8 and TRBJ2-5; 7 nucleotides align to TRBD2. In germline, CDR1 is SGHVS, CDR2 FQNEAQ. This CDR3 has 17 amino acids. The V gene end was trimmed by 4 bases and the J gene end by 4 bases; junction bases not matched to a gene: 15. CDR3 region: CASSSRTVGRSLETQYF. The CDR3 bases are TGTGCCAGCAGCTCTCGGACTGTCGGGAGGTCCCTAGAGACCCAGTACTTC. Complete variable domain (other parts from reference TRBV7-8 and TRBJ2-5): GAGVSQSPRYKVAKRGQDVALRCDPISGHVSLFWYQQALGQGPEFLTYFQNEAQLDKSGLPSDRFFAERPEGSVSTLKIQRTQQEDSAVYLCASSSRTVGRSLETQYFGPGTRLLVL.

The rearrangement joins TRBV19 to TRBJ1-5, with a tentative D call TRBD1 (6 bases). This CDR3 comprises 15 residues. In germline, CDR1 is LNHDA, CDR2 SQIVND (reference sequence). Between the trimmed V and J ends, which lost 7 bases and 3 bases, there was a span of 16 bases. CDR3 loop: CASTHADSYNQPQHF. CDR3 DNA: TGTGCCAGTACCCACGCGGACAGCTACAATCAGCCCCAGCATTTT. The whole variable domain, filled in from reference TRBV19 and TRBJ1-5, reads DGGITQSPKYLFRKEGQNVTLSCEQNLNHDAMYWYRQDPGQGLRLIYYSQIVNDFQKGDIAEGYSVSREKKESFPLTVTSAQKNPTAFYLCASTHADSYNQPQHFGDGTRLSIL.

V usage is TRBV4-3 and J usage is TRBJ1-2; 8 bases are shared with TRBD1. The V segment lost 2 bases and the J segment 2 bases; nucleotides outside the gene matches: 4. Germline values: CDR1 LGHNA, CDR2 YSLEER. This CDR3 is 15 amino acids long. CDR3: CASSQQGAPNYGYTF. DNA of the CDR3: TGCGCCAGCAGCCAACAGGGGGCGCCGAACTATGGCTACACCTTC.